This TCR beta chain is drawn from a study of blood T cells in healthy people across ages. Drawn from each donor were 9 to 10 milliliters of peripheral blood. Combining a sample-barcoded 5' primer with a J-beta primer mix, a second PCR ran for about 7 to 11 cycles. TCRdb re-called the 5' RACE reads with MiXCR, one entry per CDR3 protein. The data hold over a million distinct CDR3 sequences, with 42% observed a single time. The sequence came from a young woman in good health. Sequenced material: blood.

Here the CDR3 DNA reads TGTGCCAGCAGCCCCCTGGGGCGGGGCAACACCGGGGAGCTGTTTTTT. Encoded protein: CASSPLGRGNTGELFF. The chain is built from TRBV3-1 and TRBJ2-2; maybe TRBD2 (6 bases). V gave up 4 bases and J gave up 2 bases, with 14 bases separating them. The CDR3 extends over 16 amino acids. Germline lookup yields CDR1 LGHDT and CDR2 YNNKEL (reference sequence).